These 19 T cell receptor beta chains originate from one sample sequenced in a study of somatic mutations in cytotoxic T cells in rheumatoid arthritis. Sequencing used immunoSEQ multiplex PCR; TCRdb keeps in-frame clones, though not all of them. Altogether about 10,000 clones are present, just over 90% being singletons, with the ten largest covering 14%. What was sequenced was CD8+ T cells sorted from blood. These receptors were obtained from a woman aged 18 to 35 with rheumatoid arthritis.

V is TRBV2 and J is TRBJ1-1; D unclear. This CDR3 region has 14 residues. Germline-derived CDR1 and CDR2 are SNHLY and FYNNEI. With 7 bases removed from V and 6 bases from J, the gap between germline ends came to 18 bases. CDR3 coding DNA: TGTGCCAGCAACCCCGAACGGGGTAAACCTGAAGCTTTCTTT. Residues: CASNPERGKPEAFF.

The rearrangement links TRBV7-9 to TRBJ2-4, with a weak D call TRBD1 (6 bases). The CDR3 has 17 residues. Trimming left V 3 bases short and J 7 bases short, with 22 bases between. CDR1 is SEHNR, CDR2 FQNEAQ, per germline (reference sequence). DNA of the CDR3: TGTGCCAGCAGCTTCGAACCAGACAGGAACCTCAATAACATTCAGTACTTC. It translates to CASSFEPDRNLNNIQYF.

V is TRBV7-2 and J is TRBJ2-7; no definite D call. CDR1 is SGHTA and CDR2 is FQGNSA in the germline V gene. Deletions cut 2 bases from V and 3 bases from J, with 5 bases between. The CDR3 length is 12 residues. In DNA, the CDR3 is TGTGCCAGCAGCTTACCCCACTACGAGCAGTACTTC. This encodes CASSLPHYEQYF.

The genes are TRBV13 and TRBJ1-3, with unresolved D. The V end lost 1 base, the J end lost 3 bases, and 7 bases lay between the germline ends. The CDR3 is 14 amino acids. CDR1 is PRHDT and CDR2 is FYEKMQ in the germline V gene (reference sequence). The CDR3 reads CASSLEHSGNTIYF. The CDR3 DNA reads TGTGCCAGCAGCTTAGAACACAGTGGAAACACCATATATTTT. The entire variable domain, with the rest obtained from reference TRBV13 and TRBJ1-3, is as follows: AAGVIQSPRHLIKEKRETATLKCYPIPRHDTVYWYQQGPGQDPQFLISFYEKMQSDKGSIPDRFSAQQFSDYHSELNMSSLELGDSALYFCASSLEHSGNTIYFGEGSWLTVV.

The chain joins TRBV29-1 to TRBJ2-3, with 7 bases aligning to TRBD2. CDR1 is SQVTM and CDR2 is ANQGSEA in the germline V gene. Trimming at V came to 3 bases and at J to 0 bases, leaving 0 bases not matched to a gene. The CDR3 extends over 13 amino acids. CDR3 sequence (DNA): TGCAGCGTTGAGGGGGGGAGCACAGATACGCAGTATTTT. Translated: CSVEGGSTDTQYF.

This clone came up once. CDR3 in amino acids: CASSGWDRGESGELFF. Written as DNA, the CDR3 is TGCGCCAGCAGTGGGTGGGACAGGGGGGAATCCGGGGAGCTGTTTTTT. The genes are TRBV10-2 and TRBJ2-2, with 11 nucleotides matching TRBD1. V lost 4 bases, J lost 6 bases, and 7 bases stayed unmatched. In germline, CDR1 is WSHSY, CDR2 SAAADI. The CDR3 is made up of 16 amino acids.

The chain carries TRBV14 and TRBJ2-1; perhaps TRBD2 as D (6 bases). Germline CDR1 reads SGHDN; CDR2 reads FVKESK. This CDR3 comprises 16 residues. V was pared by 0 bases and J by 6 bases, with 15 bases between. This CDR3 reads CASSQDLRGGSNEQFF. The CDR3 nucleotides read TGTGCCAGCAGCCAAGATTTGCGGGGAGGAAGCAATGAGCAGTTCTTC.

This clone occurred once. The genes are TRBV19 and TRBJ2-7, with 7 nucleotides matching TRBD1. Trimming at V came to 3 bases and at J to 2 bases, leaving 7 bases not matched to a gene. Germline CDR1 LNHDA, CDR2 SQIVND (reference sequence). The CDR3 spans 15 residues. The CDR3 nucleotides are TGTGCCAGTAGTATTGCGGACAGGAGCACCTACGAGCAGTACTTC. Translated, it gives CASSIADRSTYEQYF.

V gene TRBV5-4 combines with J gene TRBJ1-1; no firm D call. Per the germline V gene, CDR1 is SGHNT and CDR2 is YYREEE (reference sequence). The V end lost 0 bases, the J end lost 5 bases, and 5 bases lay between the germline ends. The CDR3 extends over 12 amino acids. The CDR3 nucleotides are TGTGCCAGCAGCTTGGCCTTTACTGAAGCTTTCTTT. It yields the protein CASSLAFTEAFF.

V usage is TRBV7-9 and J usage is TRBJ1-1; D is possibly TRBD1 (6 bases). Germline-derived CDR1 and CDR2 are SEHNR and FQNEAQ (reference sequence). Trimming removed 3 bases from V and 0 bases from J, with 11 bases in between. This CDR3 has 15 amino acids. CDR3 bases: TGTGCCAGCAGCTTTGAGGGGGGGATGAACACTGAAGCTTTCTTT. Translation gives CASSFEGGMNTEAFF.

The chain links TRBV6-1 to TRBJ2-1, with TRBD2 identical over 8 bases. The CDR3 contains 16 residues. Germline V CDR1 and CDR2: MNHNS, SASEGT. With 0 bases clipped from V and 3 bases from J, the junction kept 4 bases outside the gene matches. The CDR3: CASSEALAADYNEQFF. The CDR3 coding sequence is TGTGCCAGCAGTGAAGCACTAGCGGCGGACTACAATGAGCAGTTCTTC.

The chain links TRBV2 to TRBJ1-3, with TRBD1 identical over 7 bases. The CDR3 totals 17 residues. Germline CDR1 is SNHLY and CDR2 is FYNNEI. After removal of 9 bases from V and 0 bases from J, the junction contained 14 bases not matched to a gene. The DNA of the CDR3 is TGTGCCAGATTCGTTCCGGGACAGCGAAGCTCTGGAAACACCATATATTTT. This sequence encodes CARFVPGQRSSGNTIYF.

CDR3 in amino acids: CASSPAGANEQFF. Written as DNA, the CDR3 is TGTGCCAGCAGTCCAGCGGGGGCAAATGAGCAGTTCTTC. V usage is TRBV11-2 and J usage is TRBJ2-1; 8 bases fit TRBD2. The V and J ends lost 6 bases and 7 bases, in that order; junction bases with no gene match: 5. This CDR3 is 13 amino acids long. CDR1 is SGHAT, CDR2 FQNNGV, per germline.

The chain is built from TRBV12-5 and TRBJ1-2, with unresolved D. The CDR3 is made up of 13 amino acids. Looked up from germline, CDR1 is LGHNT and CDR2 is FRNRAP. Trimming left V 0 bases short and J 6 bases short, with 8 bases between. CDR3 sequence reads: CASGLVGGNGYTF. For the CDR3, the DNA is TGTGCTAGTGGTTTGGTAGGAGGGAATGGCTACACCTTC.

The V gene is TRBV7-9, the J gene TRBJ1-4; D uncertain. Germline V gene data show CDR1 as SEHNR and CDR2 as FQNEAQ (reference sequence). The V gene lost 4 bases and the J gene lost 6 bases, with 12 bases spanning the gap. The CDR3 has 14 amino acids. CDR3 in DNA: TGTGCCAGCAGCTACCCCATAGCGGATGAAAAACTGTTTTTT. Its translation: CASSYPIADEKLFF.

The V and J genes are TRBV27 and TRBJ2-1; 10 nucleotides match TRBD2. The germline V gene has CDR1 MNHEY and CDR2 SMNVEV (reference sequence). V lost 10 bases to trimming and J lost 10 bases; unmatched junction nucleotides: 10. The CDR3 contains 13 residues. The CDR3 DNA reads as TGTGCCACCGAGCGGGAGGGTCTGGGGGAGCAGTTCTTC. Translated, it gives CATEREGLGEQFF.

V is TRBV6-6 and J is TRBJ2-1; D may be TRBD2 (5 bases). Germline V lookup: CDR1 MNHNY, CDR2 SVGAGI (reference sequence). The CDR3 sequence is 14 residues long. V was clipped by 2 bases and J by 10 bases, with 15 bases between them. The CDR3 DNA sequence: TGTGCCAGCAGTTACACGACTACCTTAAAGGAGCAGTTCTTC. Its protein is CASSYTTTLKEQFF.

This clone was recorded only once. This rearrangement joins TRBV2 to TRBJ2-1, with 8 bases that match TRBD1. This CDR3 has 16 amino acids. The V gene end was trimmed by 3 bases and the J gene end by 6 bases; junction bases not matched to a gene: 10. Germline-derived CDR1 and CDR2 are SNHLY and FYNNEI. CDR3 DNA sequence: TGTGCCAGCAGTGACTCCGATCGGACAGGGAGCAATGAGCAGTTCTTC. Amino acid sequence: CASSDSDRTGSNEQFF. Full variable domain (remainder filled in from reference TRBV2 and TRBJ2-1): EPEVTQTPSHQVTQMGQEVILRCVPISNHLYFYWYRQILGQKVEFLVSFYNNEISEKSEIFDDQFSVERPDGSNFTLKIRSTKLEDSAMYFCASSDSDRTGSNEQFFGPGTRLTVL.

The CDR3 is CASSQGPGDRLNTEAFF. CDR3 sequence (DNA): TGCGCCAGCAGCCAGGGACCAGGGGACCGATTGAACACTGAAGCTTTCTTT. This sequence joins TRBV4-3 and TRBJ1-1; maybe TRBD1 (6 bases). The germline V gene encodes CDR1 LGHNA and CDR2 YSLEER. The length of the CDR3 is 17 residues. Trimming stripped 3 bases from V and 0 bases from J, with 17 bases between.